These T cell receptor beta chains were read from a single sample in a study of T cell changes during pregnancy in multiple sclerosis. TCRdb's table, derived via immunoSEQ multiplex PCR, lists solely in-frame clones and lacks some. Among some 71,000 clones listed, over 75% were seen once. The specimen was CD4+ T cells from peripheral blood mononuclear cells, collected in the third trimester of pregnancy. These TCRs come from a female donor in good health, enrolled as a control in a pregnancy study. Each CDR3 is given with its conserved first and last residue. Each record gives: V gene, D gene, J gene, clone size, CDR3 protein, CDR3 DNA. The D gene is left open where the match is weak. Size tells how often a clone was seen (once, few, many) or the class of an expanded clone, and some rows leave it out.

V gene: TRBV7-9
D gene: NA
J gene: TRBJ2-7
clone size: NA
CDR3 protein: CASSPNGAPYEQYF
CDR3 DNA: TGTGCCAGCAGCCCAAATGGGGCACCCTACGAGCAGTACTTC

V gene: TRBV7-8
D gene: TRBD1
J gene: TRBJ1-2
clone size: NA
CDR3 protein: CASSLLPGGSGYTF
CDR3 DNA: TGTGCCAGCAGCTTATTGCCAGGGGGTAGTGGCTACACCTTC

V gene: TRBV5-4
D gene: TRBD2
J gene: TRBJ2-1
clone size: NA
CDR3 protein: CASSPGGLSPSNEQFF
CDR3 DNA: TGTGCCAGCAGCCCGGGGGGACTATCGCCGTCCAATGAGCAGTTCTTC

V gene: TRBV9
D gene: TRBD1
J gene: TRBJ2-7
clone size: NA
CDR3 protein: CASSVGTGAGSHEQYF
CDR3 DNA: TGTGCCAGCAGCGTAGGGACAGGGGCGGGATCCCACGAGCAGTACTTC

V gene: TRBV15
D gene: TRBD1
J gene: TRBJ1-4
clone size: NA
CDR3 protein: CATSAPTGLKTNEKLFF
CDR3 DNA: TGTGCCACCAGCGCTCCGACAGGGCTAAAAACTAATGAAAAACTGTTTTTT

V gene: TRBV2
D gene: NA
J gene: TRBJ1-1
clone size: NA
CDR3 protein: CASGLRHRVLFFRVNTEAFF
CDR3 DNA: TGTGCCAGCGGGCTCCGGCACAGGGTGTTATTTTTTCGGGTGAACACTGAAGCTTTCTTT

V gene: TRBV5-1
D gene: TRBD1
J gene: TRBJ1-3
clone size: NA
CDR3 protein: CASRETGGGSTGNTIYF
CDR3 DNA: TGCGCCAGCCGGGAGACAGGGGGCGGAAGCACTGGAAACACCATATATTTT

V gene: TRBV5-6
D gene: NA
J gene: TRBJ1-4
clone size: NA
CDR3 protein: CASSSGQTNEKLFF
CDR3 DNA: TGTGCCAGCAGCTCCGGACAGACTAATGAAAAACTGTTTTTT

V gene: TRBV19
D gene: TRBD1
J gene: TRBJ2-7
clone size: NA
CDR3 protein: CASSFRDRDYEQYF
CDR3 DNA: TGTGCCAGTAGTTTCCGGGACAGGGACTACGAGCAGTACTTC

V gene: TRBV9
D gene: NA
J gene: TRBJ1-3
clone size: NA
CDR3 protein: CASSERSSGNTIYF
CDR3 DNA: TGTGCCAGCAGCGAAAGGAGCTCTGGAAACACCATATATTTT

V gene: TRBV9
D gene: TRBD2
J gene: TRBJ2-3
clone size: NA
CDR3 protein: CASTGGRTDTQYF
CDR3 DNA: TGTGCCAGCACGGGGGGTCGGACAGATACGCAGTATTTT

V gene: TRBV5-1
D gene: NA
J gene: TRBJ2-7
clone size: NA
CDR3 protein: CASSLEGRTDFYEQYF
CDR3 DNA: TGCGCCAGCAGCCTGGAGGGGCGGACAGACTTCTACGAGCAGTACTTC

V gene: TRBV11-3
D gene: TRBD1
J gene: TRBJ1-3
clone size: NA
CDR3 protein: CASSYRDRGGNTIYF
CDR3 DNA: TGTGCCAGCAGCTACCGGGACAGAGGTGGAAACACCATATATTTT

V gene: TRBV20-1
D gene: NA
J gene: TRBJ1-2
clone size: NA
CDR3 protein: CSARTRGGYTF
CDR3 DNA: TGCAGTGCTAGGACAAGGGGCGGCTACACCTTC

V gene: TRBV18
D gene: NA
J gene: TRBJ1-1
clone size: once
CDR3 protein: CASSPGGGGTEAFF
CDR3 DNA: TGTGCCAGCTCACCGGGGGGCGGGGGCACTGAAGCTTTCTTT

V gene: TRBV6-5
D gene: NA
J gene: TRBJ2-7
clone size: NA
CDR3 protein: CASSNRVYEQYF
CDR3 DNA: TGTGCCAGCTCAAACAGGGTCTACGAGCAGTACTTC

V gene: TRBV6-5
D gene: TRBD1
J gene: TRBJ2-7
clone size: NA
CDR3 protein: CASNSGQTIYEQYF
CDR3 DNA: TGTGCCAGCAATTCGGGACAGACAATCTACGAGCAGTACTTC

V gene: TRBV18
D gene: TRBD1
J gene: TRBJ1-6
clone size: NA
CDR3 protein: CASSLRDRGNSPLHF
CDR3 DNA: TGTGCCAGCTCACTCCGGGACAGGGGGAATTCACCCCTCCACTTT

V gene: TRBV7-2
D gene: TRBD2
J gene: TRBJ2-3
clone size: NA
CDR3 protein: CASSLVLAGGGTDTQYF
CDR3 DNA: TGTGCCAGCAGCTTAGTTCTAGCGGGGGGAGGAACAGATACGCAGTATTTT

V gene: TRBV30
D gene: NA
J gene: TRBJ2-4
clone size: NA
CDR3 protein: CAWSLERSLNIQYF
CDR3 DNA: TGTGCCTGGAGTTTGGAAAGGAGCCTCAACATTCAGTACTTC

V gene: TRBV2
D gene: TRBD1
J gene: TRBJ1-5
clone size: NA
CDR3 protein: CASSGQGQPQHF
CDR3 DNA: TGTGCCAGCAGTGGACAGGGGCAGCCCCAGCATTTT

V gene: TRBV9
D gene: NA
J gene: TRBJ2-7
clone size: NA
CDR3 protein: CASSDNSYEQYF
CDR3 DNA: TGTGCCAGCAGCGATAACTCCTACGAGCAGTACTTC

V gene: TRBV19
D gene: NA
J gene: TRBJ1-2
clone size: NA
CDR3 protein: CASMSSRTNYGYTF
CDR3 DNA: TGTGCCAGTATGTCCTCCAGGACTAACTATGGCTACACCTTC

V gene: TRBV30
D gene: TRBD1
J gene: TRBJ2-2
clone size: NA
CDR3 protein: CAWGQAPGELFF
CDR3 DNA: TGTGCCTGGGGACAGGCTCCCGGGGAGCTGTTTTTT

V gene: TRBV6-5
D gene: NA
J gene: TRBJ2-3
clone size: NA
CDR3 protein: CASRVGPGDTQYF
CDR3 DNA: TGTGCCAGCAGAGTTGGCCCAGGAGATACGCAGTATTTT

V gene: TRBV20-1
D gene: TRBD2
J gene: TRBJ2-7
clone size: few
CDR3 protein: CSASRRGEQYF
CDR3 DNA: TGCAGTGCTAGTCGGCGGGGGGAGCAGTACTTC

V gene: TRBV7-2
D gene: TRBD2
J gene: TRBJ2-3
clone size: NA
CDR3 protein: CASRLGAGGQPDTQYF
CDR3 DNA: TGTGCCAGCAGATTGGGAGCGGGGGGGCAGCCAGATACGCAGTATTTT

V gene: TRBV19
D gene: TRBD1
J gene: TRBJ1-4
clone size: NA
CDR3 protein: CASSRDRGAYEKLFF
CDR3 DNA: TGTGCCAGTAGCCGAGACAGGGGAGCATATGAAAAACTGTTTTTT

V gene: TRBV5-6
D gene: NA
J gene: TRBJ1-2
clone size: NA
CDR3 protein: CASSLGPANYGYTF
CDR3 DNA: TGTGCCAGCAGCTTGGGTCCAGCTAACTATGGCTACACCTTC

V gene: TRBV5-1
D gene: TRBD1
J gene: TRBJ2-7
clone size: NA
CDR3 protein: CASSFSHRGTGISYEQYF
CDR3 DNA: TGCGCCAGCAGCTTCTCACATAGGGGGACAGGGATTTCCTACGAGCAGTACTTC

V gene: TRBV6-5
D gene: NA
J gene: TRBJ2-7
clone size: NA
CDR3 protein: CASSRLGSSEQYF
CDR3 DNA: TGTGCCAGCAGTCGCCTCGGGAGTTCCGAGCAGTACTTC

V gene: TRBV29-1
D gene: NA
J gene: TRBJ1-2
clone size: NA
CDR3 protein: CSVPDMIRGYGYTF
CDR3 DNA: TGCAGCGTCCCTGACATGATAAGGGGCTATGGCTACACCTTC

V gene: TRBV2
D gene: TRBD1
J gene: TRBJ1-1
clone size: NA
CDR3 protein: CASRTGLNTEAFF
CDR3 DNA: TGTGCCAGCAGGACAGGGTTGAACACTGAAGCTTTCTTT

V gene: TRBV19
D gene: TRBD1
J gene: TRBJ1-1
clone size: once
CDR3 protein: CASSVGTGGFGAFF
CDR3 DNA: TGTGCCAGTAGTGTCGGGACAGGGGGCTTCGGAGCTTTCTTT

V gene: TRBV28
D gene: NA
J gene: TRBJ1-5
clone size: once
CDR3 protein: CASRGPNQPQHF
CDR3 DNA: TGTGCCAGCAGGGGCCCCAATCAGCCCCAGCATTTT

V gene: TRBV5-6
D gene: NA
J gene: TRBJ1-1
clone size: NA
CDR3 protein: CASSFRGSTEAFF
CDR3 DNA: TGTGCCAGCAGCTTTAGGGGTAGTACTGAAGCTTTCTTT

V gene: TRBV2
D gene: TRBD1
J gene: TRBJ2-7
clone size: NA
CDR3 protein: CASSVVRGQFDEQYF
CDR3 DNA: TGTGCCAGCAGTGTAGTGAGGGGGCAATTCGACGAGCAGTACTTC

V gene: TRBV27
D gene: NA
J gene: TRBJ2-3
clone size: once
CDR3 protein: CASTPRPGGGTDTQYF
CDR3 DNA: TGTGCCAGCACCCCGCGACCTGGCGGGGGCACAGATACGCAGTATTTT

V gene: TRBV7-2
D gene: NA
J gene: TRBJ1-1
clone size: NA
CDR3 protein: CASRTGHLNTEAFF
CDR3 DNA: TGTGCCAGCAGAACGGGACACCTGAACACTGAAGCTTTCTTT

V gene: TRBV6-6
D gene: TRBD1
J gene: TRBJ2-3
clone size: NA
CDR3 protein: CASKPPGQGNLDTQYF
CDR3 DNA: TGTGCCAGCAAACCGCCTGGACAGGGGAATTTGGATACGCAGTATTTT

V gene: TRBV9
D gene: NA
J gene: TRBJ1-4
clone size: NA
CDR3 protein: CASSVSPTNEKLFF
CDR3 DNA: TGTGCCAGCAGCGTCTCCCCAACTAATGAAAAACTGTTTTTT

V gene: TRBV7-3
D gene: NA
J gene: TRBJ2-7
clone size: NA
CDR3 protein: CASNQGASYEQYF
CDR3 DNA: TGTGCCAGCAACCAAGGGGCCTCCTACGAGCAGTACTTC

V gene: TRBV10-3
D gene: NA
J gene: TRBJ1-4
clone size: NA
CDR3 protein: CAISLGGREKLFF
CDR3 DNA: TGTGCCATCAGTTTAGGGGGTCGTGAAAAACTGTTTTTT

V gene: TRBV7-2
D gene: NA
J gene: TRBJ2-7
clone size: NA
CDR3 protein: CASSLHFGGTSTYEQYF
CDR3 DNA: TGTGCCAGCAGCTTACATTTTGGGGGCACCTCTACCTACGAGCAGTACTTC

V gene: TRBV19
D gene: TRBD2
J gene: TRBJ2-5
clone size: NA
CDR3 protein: CASSKTSGGAREETQYF
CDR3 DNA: TGTGCCAGTAGTAAAACTAGCGGGGGGGCCAGGGAAGAGACCCAGTACTTC

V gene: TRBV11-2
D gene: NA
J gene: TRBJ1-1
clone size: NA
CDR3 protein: CASSSRKKMAEAFF
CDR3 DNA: TGTGCCAGCAGCTCGAGGAAAAAGATGGCTGAAGCTTTCTTT

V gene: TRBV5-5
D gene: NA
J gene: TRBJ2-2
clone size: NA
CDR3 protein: CASSFRFYTENTGELFF
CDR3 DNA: TGTGCCAGCAGCTTTCGTTTCTACACAGAGAACACCGGGGAGCTGTTTTTT

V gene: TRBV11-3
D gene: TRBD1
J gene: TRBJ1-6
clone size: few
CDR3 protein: CASSLEGQLNSPLHF
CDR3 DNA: TGTGCCAGCAGCTTAGAGGGACAGCTCAATTCACCCCTCCACTTT

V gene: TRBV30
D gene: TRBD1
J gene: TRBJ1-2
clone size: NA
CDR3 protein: CAWSQQGGSGYTF
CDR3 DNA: TGTGCCTGGAGTCAACAGGGGGGGAGTGGCTACACCTTC

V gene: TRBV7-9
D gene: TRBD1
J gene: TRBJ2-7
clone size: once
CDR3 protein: CASSFGVEGTGTYEQYF
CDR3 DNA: TGTGCCAGCAGCTTCGGCGTCGAGGGGACAGGGACCTACGAGCAGTACTTC

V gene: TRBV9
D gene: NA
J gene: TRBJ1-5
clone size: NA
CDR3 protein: CASSVGGSDDSNQPQHF
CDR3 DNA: TGTGCCAGCAGCGTAGGAGGATCAGACGATAGCAATCAGCCCCAGCATTTT

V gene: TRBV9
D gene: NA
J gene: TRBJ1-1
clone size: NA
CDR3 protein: CASSVVSGQTEAFF
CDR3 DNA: TGTGCCAGCAGCGTAGTTTCAGGGCAAACTGAAGCTTTCTTT

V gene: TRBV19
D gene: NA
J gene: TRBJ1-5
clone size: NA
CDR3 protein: CASMYSEFRQPQHF
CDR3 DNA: TGTGCCAGTATGTACAGTGAGTTCCGGCAGCCCCAGCATTTT

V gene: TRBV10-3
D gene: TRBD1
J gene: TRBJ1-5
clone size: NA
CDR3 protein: CAISESGQGNQPQHF
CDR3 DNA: TGTGCCATCAGTGAGTCGGGACAGGGCAATCAGCCCCAGCATTTT

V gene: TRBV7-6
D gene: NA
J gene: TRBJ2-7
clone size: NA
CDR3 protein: CASSLNFFYEQYF
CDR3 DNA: TGTGCCAGCAGCTTGAACTTTTTTTACGAGCAGTACTTC